A single TCR beta chain is shown here with its context. The V end lost 0 bases, the J end lost 6 bases, and 13 bases lay between the germline ends. The CDR3 sequence is 15 residues long. The germline V gene has CDR1 SGDLS and CDR2 YYNGEE. Repertoires were generated with immunoSEQ multiplex PCR, while TCRdb's copy carries only in-frame clones and drops some. The sample has roughly 230,000 clones, 70% to 90% seen once. The sample belongs to a study of blood T cell repertoires in COVID-19. Study-wide context: The samples span acute and convalescent COVID-19 from the United States, Italy and Spain.

Membership in each cohort depended on participant-reported clinical history. The chain uses TRBV9 and TRBJ1-5; D may be TRBD1 (6 bases). This receptor was taken from a woman in her 50s who had been exposed to COVID-19. The sample consisted of PBMCs or T cells enriched from blood (not recorded which). The CDR3 DNA sequence: TGTGCCAGCAGCGTAGAGGCGGGGGGCGGTCAGCCCCAGCATTTT. Protein product: CASSVEAGGGQPQHF.